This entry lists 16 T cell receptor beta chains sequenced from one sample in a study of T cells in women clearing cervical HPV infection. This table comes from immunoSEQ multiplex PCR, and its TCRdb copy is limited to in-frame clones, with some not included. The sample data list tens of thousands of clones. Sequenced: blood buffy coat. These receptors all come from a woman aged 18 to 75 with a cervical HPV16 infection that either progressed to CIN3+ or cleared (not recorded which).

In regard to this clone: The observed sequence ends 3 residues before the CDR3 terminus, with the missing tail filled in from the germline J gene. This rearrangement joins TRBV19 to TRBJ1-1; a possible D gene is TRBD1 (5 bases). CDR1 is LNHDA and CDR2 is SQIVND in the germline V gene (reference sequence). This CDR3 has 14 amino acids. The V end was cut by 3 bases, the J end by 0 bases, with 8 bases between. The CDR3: CASSMQGMNTEAFF. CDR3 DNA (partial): TGTGCCAGTAGTATGCAGGGAATGAACACTGAA.

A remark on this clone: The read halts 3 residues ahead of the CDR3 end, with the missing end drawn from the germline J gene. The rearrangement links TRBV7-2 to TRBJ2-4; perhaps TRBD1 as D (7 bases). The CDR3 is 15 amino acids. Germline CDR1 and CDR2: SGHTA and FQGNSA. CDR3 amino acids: CASSLASQGGETQYF. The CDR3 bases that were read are TGTGCCAGCAGCTTAGCGTCCCAGGGGGGAGAGACT. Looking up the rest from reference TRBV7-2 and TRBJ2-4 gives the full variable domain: GAGVSQSPSNKVTEKGKDVELRCDPISGHTALYWYRQSLGQGLEFLIYFQGNSAPDKSGLPSDRFSAERTGGSVSTLTIQRTQQEDSAVYLCASSLASQGGETQYFGAGTRLSVL.

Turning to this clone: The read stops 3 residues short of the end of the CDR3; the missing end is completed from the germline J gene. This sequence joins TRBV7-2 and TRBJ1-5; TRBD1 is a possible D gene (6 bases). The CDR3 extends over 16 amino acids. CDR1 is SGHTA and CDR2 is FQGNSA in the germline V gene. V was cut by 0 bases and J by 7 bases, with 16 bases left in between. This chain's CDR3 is CASSLARGGQGQPQHF. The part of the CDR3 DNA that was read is TGTGCCAGCAGCTTAGCACGGGGGGGGCAGGGGCAGCCC.

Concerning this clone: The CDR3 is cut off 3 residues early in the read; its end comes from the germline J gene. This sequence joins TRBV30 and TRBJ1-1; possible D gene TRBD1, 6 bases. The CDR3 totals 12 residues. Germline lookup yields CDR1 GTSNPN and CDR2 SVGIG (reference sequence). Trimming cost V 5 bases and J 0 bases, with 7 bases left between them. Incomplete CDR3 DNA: TGTGCCTGGCAGGGGATGAACACTGAA. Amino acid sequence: CAWQGMNTE. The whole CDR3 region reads CAWQGMNTEAFF.

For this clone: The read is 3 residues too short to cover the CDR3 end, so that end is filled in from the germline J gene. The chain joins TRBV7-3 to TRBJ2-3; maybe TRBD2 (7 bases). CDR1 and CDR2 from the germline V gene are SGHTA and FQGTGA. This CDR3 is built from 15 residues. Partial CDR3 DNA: TGTGCCAGCAGCCCGGGGGGTACAGGGAATCAGCCG. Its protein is CASSPGGTGNQP. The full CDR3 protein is CASSPGGTGNQPQYF.

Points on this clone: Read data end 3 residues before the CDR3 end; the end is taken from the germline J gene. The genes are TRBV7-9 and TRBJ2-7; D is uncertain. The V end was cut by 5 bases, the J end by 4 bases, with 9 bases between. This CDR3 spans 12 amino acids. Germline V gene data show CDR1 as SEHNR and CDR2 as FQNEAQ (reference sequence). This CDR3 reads CASSPGIYEQYF. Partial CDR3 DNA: TGTGCCAGCAGCCCCGGTATATACGAG.

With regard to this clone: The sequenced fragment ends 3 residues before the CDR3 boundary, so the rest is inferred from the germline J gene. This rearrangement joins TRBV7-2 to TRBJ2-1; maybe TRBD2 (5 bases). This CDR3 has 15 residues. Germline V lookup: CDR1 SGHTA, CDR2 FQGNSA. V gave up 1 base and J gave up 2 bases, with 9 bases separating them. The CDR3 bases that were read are TGTGCCAGCAGCTTAGTCCCGGGGACCTACAATGAG. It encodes CASSLVPGTYNE. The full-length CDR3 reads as CASSLVPGTYNEQFF. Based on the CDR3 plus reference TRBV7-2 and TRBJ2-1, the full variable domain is GAGVSQSPSNKVTEKGKDVELRCDPISGHTALYWYRQSLGQGLEFLIYFQGNSAPDKSGLPSDRFSAERTGGSVSTLTIQRTQQEDSAVYLCASSLVPGTYNEQFFGPGTRLTVL.

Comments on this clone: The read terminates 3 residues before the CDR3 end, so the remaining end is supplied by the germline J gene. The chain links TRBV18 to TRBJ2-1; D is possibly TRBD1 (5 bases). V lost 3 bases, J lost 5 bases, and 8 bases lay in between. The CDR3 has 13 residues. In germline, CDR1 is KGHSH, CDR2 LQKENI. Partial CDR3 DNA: TGTGCCAGCTCACCTTTCAGGGACAATGAG. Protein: CASSPFRDNE. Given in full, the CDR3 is CASSPFRDNEQFF.

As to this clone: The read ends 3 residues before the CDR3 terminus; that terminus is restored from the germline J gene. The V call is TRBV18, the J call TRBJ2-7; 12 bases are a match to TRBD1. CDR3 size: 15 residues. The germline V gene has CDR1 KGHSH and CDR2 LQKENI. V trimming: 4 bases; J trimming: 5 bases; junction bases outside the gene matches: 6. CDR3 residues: CASSLYRDRGHEQYF. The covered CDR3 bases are TGTGCCAGCTCACTATACCGGGACAGGGGGCACGAG.

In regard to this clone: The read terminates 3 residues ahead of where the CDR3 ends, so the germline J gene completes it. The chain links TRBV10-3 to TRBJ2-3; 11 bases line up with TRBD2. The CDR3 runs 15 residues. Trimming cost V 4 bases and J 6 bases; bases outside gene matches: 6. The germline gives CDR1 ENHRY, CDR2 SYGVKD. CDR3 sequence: CAISGTSGFPDTQYF. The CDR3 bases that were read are TGTGCCATCAGTGGGACTAGCGGGTTTCCGGATACG.

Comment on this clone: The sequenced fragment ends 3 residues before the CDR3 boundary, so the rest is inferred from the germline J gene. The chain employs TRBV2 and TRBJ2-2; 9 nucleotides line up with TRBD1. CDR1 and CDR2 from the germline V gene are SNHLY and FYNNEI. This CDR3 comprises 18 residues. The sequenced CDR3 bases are TGTGCCAGCAGTGATTGGGACAGGGCATTTGCAACTAATGAAAAG. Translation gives CASSDWDRAFATNEK. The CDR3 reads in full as CASSDWDRAFATNEKLFF.

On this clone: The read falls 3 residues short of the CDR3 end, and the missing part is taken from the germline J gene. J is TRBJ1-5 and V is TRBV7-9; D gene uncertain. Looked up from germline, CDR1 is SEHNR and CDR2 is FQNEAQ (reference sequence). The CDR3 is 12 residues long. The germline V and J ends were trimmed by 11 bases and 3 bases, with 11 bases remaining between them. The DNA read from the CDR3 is TGTGCCGCTGGGCAGGACAATCAGCCC. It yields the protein CAAGQDNQP. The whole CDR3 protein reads CAAGQDNQPQHF.

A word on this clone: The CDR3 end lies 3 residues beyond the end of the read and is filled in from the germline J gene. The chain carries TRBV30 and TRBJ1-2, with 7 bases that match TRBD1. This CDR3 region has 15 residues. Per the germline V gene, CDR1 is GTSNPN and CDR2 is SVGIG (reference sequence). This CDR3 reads CAWSGGLDRVRGYTF. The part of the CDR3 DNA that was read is TGTGCCTGGAGTGGGGGACTCGACAGGGTAAGAGGC.

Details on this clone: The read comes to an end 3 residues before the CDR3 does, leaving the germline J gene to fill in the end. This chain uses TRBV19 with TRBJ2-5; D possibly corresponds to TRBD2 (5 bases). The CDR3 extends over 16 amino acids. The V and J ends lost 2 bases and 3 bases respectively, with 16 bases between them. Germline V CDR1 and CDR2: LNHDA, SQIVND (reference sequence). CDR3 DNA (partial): TGTGCCAGTAGTATAAGCGGATATGGCAGAGAAGAGACC. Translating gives CASSISGYGREET. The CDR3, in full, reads CASSISGYGREETQYF.

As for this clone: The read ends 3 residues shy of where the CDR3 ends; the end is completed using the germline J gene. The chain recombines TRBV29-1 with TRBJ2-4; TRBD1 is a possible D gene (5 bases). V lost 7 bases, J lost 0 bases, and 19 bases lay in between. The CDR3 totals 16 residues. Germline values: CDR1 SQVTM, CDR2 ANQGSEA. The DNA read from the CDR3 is TGCAGCGCTGCCGGCAGGACACTGCTAGCCAAAAACATT. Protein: CSAAGRTLLAKNI. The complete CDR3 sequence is CSAAGRTLLAKNIQYF.

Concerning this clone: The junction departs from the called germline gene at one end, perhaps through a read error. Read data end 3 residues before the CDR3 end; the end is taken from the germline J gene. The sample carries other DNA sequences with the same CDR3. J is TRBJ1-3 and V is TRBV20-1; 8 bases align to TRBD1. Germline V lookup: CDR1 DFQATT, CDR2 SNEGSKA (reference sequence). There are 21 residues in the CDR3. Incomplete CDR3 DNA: TGCAGTGCTAGAGATCGGGGCGGGATAAGGGACAGGTCAAATTCTGGAAACACG. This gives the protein CSARDRGGIRDRSNSGNT. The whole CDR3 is CSARDRGGIRDRSNSGNTIYF.